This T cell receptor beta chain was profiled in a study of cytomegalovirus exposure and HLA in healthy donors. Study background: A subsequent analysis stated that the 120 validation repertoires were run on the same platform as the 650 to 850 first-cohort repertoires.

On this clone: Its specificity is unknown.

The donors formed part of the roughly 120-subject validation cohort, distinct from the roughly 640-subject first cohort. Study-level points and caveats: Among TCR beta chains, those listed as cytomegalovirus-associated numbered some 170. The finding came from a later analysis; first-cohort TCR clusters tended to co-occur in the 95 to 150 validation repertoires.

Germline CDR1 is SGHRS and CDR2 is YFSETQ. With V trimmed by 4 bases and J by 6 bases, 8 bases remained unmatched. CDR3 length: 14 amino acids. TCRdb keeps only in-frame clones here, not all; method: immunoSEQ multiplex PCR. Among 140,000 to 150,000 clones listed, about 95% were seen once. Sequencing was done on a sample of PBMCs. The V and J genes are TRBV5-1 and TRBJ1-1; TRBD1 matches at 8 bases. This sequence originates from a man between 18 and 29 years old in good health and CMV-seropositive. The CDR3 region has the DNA TGCGCCAGCAGCGAGGACAGGGAAAGGGCTGAAGCTTTCTTT. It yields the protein CASSEDRERAEAFF.